These T cell receptor beta chains were read from a single sample in a study of T cell changes during pregnancy in multiple sclerosis. Libraries were prepared by immunoSEQ multiplex PCR; TCRdb keeps only in-frame clonotypes and omits some of them. The sample lists about 64,000 clones, roughly 89% occurring once. The sequencing used peripheral blood, collected in the second trimester of pregnancy. The origin of the receptors is a female donor with multiple sclerosis, enrolled in a pregnancy study. The conserved cysteine and the conserved F or W are not part of the CDR3 here.

v_gene	j_gene	len	CDR3aa
TRBV28	TRBJ2-7	15	ASSLHFGAGGNYEQY
TRBV6-1	TRBJ1-2	15	ASSERPHRGLYYGYT
TRBV5-1	TRBJ2-7	15	ASTLGEYLAGSYEQY
TRBV2	TRBJ2-7	13	ASRILPTGSYEQY
TRBV9	TRBJ1-2	12	ASSGGGSNYGYT
TRBV4-3	TRBJ2-2	16	ASSQESPDRANTGELF
TRBV11-3	TRBJ2-1	14	ASSLGGRGSYNEQF
TRBV5-1	TRBJ1-1	11	ASSLTGSAEAF
TRBV27	TRBJ2-3	15	ASSPGVGRAVTDTQY
TRBV13	TRBJ2-2	14	ASSLTTSGNTGELF
TRBV4-1	TRBJ2-1	13	ASSQLAGGYNEQF
TRBV5-4	TRBJ2-7	11	ASSLNRAYEQY
TRBV5-1	TRBJ2-4	13	ASSLEVTGTDIQY
TRBV28	TRBJ2-5	12	ASSSTGDGETQY
TRBV5-1	TRBJ1-6	14	ASSLRESSYNSPLH
TRBV5-1	TRBJ1-1	14	ASSGADTRRVTEAF
TRBV4-1	TRBJ1-1	13	ASSQTPQMNTEAF
TRBV5-1	TRBJ2-3	14	ASSSVLAGAVGTQY
TRBV27	TRBJ2-7	14	ASSLTGRGSSYEQY
TRBV7-9	TRBJ2-7	12	ASSPEAGAYEQY
TRBV13	TRBJ1-2	13	ASSSLGRERDGYT
TRBV4-2	TRBJ2-7	12	ASRNTGNPHEQY
TRBV5-6	TRBJ1-5	14	ASSLTGTRGNQPQH
TRBV6-6	TRBJ1-5	13	ASNPGGYSNQPQH